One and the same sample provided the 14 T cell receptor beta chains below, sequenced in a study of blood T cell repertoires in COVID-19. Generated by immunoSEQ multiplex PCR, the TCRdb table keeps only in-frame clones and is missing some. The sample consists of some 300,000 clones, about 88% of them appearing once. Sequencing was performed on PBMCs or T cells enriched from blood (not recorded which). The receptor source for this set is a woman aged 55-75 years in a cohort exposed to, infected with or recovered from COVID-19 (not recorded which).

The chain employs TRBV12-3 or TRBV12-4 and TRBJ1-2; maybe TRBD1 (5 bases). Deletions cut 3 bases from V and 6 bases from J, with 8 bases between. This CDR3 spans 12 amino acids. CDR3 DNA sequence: TGTGCCAGCAGTTTTTTAGGGGATGGCTACACCTTC. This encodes CASSFLGDGYTF.

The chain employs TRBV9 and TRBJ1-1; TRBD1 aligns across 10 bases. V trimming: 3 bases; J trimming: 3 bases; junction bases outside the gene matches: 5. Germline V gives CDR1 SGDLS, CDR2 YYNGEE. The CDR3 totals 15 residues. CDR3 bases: TGTGCCAGCAGCGGCCGACAGGGGGCCGACACTGAAGCTTTCTTT. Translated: CASSGRQGADTEAFF.

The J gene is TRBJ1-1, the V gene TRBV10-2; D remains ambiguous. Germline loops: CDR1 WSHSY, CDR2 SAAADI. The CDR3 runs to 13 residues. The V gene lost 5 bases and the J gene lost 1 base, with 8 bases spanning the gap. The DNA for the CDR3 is TGCGCCAGCAGTTTAGGAGGGAACACTGAAGCTTTCTTT. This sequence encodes CASSLGGNTEAFF.

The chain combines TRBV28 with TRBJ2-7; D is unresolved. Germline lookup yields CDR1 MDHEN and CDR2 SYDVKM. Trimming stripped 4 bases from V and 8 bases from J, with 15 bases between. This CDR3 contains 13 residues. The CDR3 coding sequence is TGTGCCAGCAGTTCATTCGGAGATACGAAGCAGTACTTC. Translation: CASSSFGDTKQYF. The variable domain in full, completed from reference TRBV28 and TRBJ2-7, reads DVKVTQSSRYLVKRTGEKVFLECVQDMDHENMFWYRQDPGLGLRLIYFSYDVKMKEKGDIPEGYSVSREKKERFSLILESASTNQTSMYLCASSSFGDTKQYFGPGTRLTVT.

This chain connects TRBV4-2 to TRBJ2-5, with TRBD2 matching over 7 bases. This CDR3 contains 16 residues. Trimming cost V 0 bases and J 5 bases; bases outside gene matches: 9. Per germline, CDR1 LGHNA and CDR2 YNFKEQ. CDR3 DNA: TGTGCCAGCAGCCAAGAGGGCGGGAGCCCACGTGAGACCCAGTACTTC. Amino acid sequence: CASSQEGGSPRETQYF.

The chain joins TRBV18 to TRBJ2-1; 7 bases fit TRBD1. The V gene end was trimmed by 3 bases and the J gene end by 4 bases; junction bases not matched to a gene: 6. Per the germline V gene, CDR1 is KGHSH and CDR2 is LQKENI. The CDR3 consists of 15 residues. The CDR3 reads CASSPTGQMYNEQFF. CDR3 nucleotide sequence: TGTGCCAGCTCACCTACGGGACAGATGTACAATGAGCAGTTCTTC.

This CDR3 is CASSYAGGSTEAFF. DNA for the CDR3: TGTGCCAGCAGTTACGCGGGGGGGAGCACTGAAGCTTTCTTT. The chain carries TRBV6-5 and TRBJ1-1, with D possibly matching TRBD1 (5 bases). The V gene's germline CDR1 is MNHEY and CDR2 SVGAGI. This CDR3 has 14 amino acids. Trimming took 2 bases from V and 4 from J, leaving 11 bases between them.

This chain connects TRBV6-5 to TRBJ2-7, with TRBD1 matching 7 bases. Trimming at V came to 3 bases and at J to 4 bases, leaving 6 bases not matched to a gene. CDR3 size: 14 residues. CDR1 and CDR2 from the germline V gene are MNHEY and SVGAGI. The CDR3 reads CASSYDRESYEQYF. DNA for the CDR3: TGTGCCAGCAGTTATGACAGGGAGTCTTACGAGCAGTACTTC.

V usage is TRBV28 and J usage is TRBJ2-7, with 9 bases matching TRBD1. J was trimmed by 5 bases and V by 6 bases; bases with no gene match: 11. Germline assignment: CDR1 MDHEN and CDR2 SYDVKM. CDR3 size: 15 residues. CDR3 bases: TGTGCCAGCAGACCAACCGGGACAGGGTTGCACGAGCAGTACTTC. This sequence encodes CASRPTGTGLHEQYF.

CDR3 loop: CASSQGGTNSYEQYF. The CDR3 DNA follows: TGTGCCAGCAGCCAAGGAGGGACTAACTCCTACGAGCAGTACTTC. This rearrangement joins TRBV3-1 (or the pseudogene TRBV3-2) to TRBJ2-7; TRBD2 matches 7 bases. The CDR3 is 15 residues long. The V segment lost 1 base and the J segment 0 bases; nucleotides outside the gene matches: 3. Germline CDR1 reads LGHDT; CDR2 reads YNNKEL (reference sequence).

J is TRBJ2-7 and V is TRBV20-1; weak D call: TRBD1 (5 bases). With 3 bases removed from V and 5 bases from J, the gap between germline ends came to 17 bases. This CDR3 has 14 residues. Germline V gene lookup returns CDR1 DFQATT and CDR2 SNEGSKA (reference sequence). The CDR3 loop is CSASYIQGRDEQYF. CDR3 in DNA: TGCAGTGCTAGTTACATTCAGGGTCGGGACGAGCAGTACTTC.

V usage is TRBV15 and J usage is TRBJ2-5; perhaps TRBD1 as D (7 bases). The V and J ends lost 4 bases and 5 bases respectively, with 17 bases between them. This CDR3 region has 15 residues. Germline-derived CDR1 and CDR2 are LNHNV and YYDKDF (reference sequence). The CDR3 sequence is CATSTRGGGGETQYF. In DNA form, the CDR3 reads TGTGCCACCAGCACGCGTGGAGGGGGCGGGGAGACCCAGTACTTC. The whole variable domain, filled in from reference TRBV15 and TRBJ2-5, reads DAMVIQNPRYQVTQFGKPVTLSCSQTLNHNVMYWYQQKSSQAPKLLFHYYDKDFNNEADTPDNFQSRRPNTSFCFLDIRSPGLGDTAMYLCATSTRGGGGETQYFGPGTRLLVL.

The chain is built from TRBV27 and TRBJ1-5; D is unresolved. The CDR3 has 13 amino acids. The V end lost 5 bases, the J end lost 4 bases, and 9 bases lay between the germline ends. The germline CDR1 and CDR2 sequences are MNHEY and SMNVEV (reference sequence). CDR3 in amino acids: CASSERGNQPQHF. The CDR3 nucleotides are TGTGCCAGCAGTGAGAGAGGAAATCAGCCCCAGCATTTT.

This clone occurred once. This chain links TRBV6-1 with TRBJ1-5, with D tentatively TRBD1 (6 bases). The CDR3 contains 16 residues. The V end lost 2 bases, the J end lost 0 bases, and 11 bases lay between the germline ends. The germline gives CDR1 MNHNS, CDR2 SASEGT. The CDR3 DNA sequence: TGTGCCAGCAGTGAAAGTCGGACAGCTAGCAATCAGCCCCAGCATTTT. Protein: CASSESRTASNQPQHF.